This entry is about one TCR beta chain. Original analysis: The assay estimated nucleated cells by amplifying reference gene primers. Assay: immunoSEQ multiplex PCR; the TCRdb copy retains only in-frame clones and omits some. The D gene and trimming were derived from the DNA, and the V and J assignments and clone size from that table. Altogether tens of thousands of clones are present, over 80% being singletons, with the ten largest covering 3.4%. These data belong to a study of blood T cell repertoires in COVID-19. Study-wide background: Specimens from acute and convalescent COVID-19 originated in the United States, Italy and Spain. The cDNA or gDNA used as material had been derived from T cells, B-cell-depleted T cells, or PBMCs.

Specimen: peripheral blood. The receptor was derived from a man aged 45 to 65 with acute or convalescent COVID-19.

CDR3 nucleotides: TGTGCCTGGAGTGTACAAATTCAGCAGTTCTTC. Its protein is CAWSVQIQQFF. V usage is TRBV30 and J usage is TRBJ2-1; D remains unclear. Germline V CDR1 and CDR2: GTSNPN, SVGIG (reference sequence). V lost 0 bases and J 11 bases, leaving 8 bases between the germline ends. The CDR3 runs to 11 residues. Looking up the rest from reference TRBV30 and TRBJ2-1 gives the full variable domain: SQTIHQWPATLVQPVGSPLSLECTVEGTSNPNLYWYRQAAGRGLQLLFYSVGIGQISSEVPQNLSASRPQDRQFILSSKKLLLSDSGFYLCAWSVQIQQFFGPGTRLTVL.